These T cell receptor beta chains were read from a single sample in a study of blood T cells in healthy people across ages. TCRdb passed the 5' RACE reads through MiXCR, listing each CDR3 protein once. The sample carries 1,500,000 or so distinct CDR3 sequences, 35% to 45% recorded once. Input material: blood. These receptors were collected from a woman under 30 in good health. Each CDR3 is given with its conserved first and last residue. A D gene is named only where the DNA matches it firmly. Clone size appears in some rows only: once, few, many, or a class for an expanded clone.

cdr3_length	d_call	clone_size	v_call	j_call	cdr3_nt	cdr3_aa
13	.	.	TRBV29-1	TRBJ2-5	TGCAGCGTTGAGGGCCAAGGCCTTCAAGAGCAGTACTTC	CSVEGQGLQEQYF
15	.	once	TRBV4-1	TRBJ2-5	TGCGCCAGCAGCATAGACAGGGAGGGTTACAATGAGCAGTACTTC	CASSIDREGYNEQYF
15	TRBD2	.	TRBV20-1	TRBJ2-3	TGCAGTGCAATGAAGAGGGAGGGAAGCACAGATACGCAGTATTTT	CSAMKREGSTDTQYF
14	.	once	TRBV9	TRBJ2-7	TGTGCCAGCAGCGTAGGTCCTGTGGACAATGAGCAGTACTTC	CASSVGPVDNEQYF
14	.	.	TRBV20-1	TRBJ1-1	TGCAGTGCTAGGTGGGGGGGAATGGACACTGACGCTTTCTTT	CSARWGGMDTDAFF
15	TRBD2	.	TRBV18	TRBJ2-1	TGTGCCAGCGCCCTGGGACTAGCGGGCGGAAATGAGCAGTTCTTC	CASALGLAGGNEQFF
15	.	.	TRBV7-9	TRBJ1-1	TGTGCCAGCAGCTTAGCAGTGGGGGTGAACACTGAAGCTTTCTTT	CASSLAVGVNTEAFF
14	TRBD1	.	TRBV12-3/TRBV12-4	TRBJ2-7	TGTGCCAGCAGCGCGCGACAGGGGGACTACGAGCAGTACTTC	CASSARQGDYEQYF
11	.	many	TRBV20-1	TRBJ2-7	TGCAGTGCTAGAGATCCCTACGAGCAGTACTTC	CSARDPYEQYF
12	TRBD2	.	TRBV27	TRBJ2-7	TGTGCCAGCGGGAGGGCCTCCTACGAGCAGTACTTC	CASGRASYEQYF
13	.	.	TRBV20-1	TRBJ1-1	TGCAGTGCTGAGGACGTACCGAACACTGAAGCTTTCTTT	CSAEDVPNTEAFF
14	.	.	TRBV27	TRBJ2-7	TGTGCCAGCAGTTTATCAGGGGTCTTGTACGAGCAGTACTTC	CASSLSGVLYEQYF
15	.	few	TRBV27	TRBJ1-6	TGTGCCAGCGGACAGCCTAGCTCCTATAATTCACCCCTCCACTTT	CASGQPSSYNSPLHF
17	TRBD1	once	TRBV7-8	TRBJ1-4	TGTGCCAGCAGCTTAGCGCGTTTGATGACAGGGGACGAAAAACTGTTTTTT	CASSLARLMTGDEKLFF
17	.	.	TRBV12-3/TRBV12-4	TRBJ1-6	TGTGCCAGCAGTTCCCCCGCAGGCGGCTCCTATAATTCACCCCTCCACTTT	CASSSPAGGSYNSPLHF
13	.	.	TRBV20-1	TRBJ1-4	TGCAGTGCTAGAGATGTGGGAGCCGAAAAACTGTTTTTT	CSARDVGAEKLFF
14	TRBD1	few	TRBV29-1	TRBJ2-3	TGCAGCGCCGCTCAGGGGGCGCGTACAGATACGCAGTATTTT	CSAAQGARTDTQYF
14	.	.	TRBV6-4	TRBJ1-6	TGTGCCAGCAGTGCAGGGCGCAATAATTCACCCCTCCACTTT	CASSAGRNNSPLHF
12	.	few	TRBV2	TRBJ2-1	TGTGCCAGCAGCGAAGGGGACGATGAGCAGTTCTTC	CASSEGDDEQFF
14	.	.	TRBV20-1	TRBJ1-1	TGCAGTGCTAGAGACCTCCGGGGGTACACTGAAGCTTTCTTT	CSARDLRGYTEAFF
14	TRBD1	many	TRBV9	TRBJ2-1	TGTGCCAGCAGTCCCGACAGGGTCTACAATGAGCAGTTCTTC	CASSPDRVYNEQFF
14	.	few	TRBV12-3/TRBV12-4	TRBJ2-5	TGTGCCAGCAACTACCGGGACGGGGAAGAGACCCAGTACTTC	CASNYRDGEETQYF
16	.	.	TRBV4-3	TRBJ2-5	TGCGCCAGCAGCCAAGATCTAGCGAATAGGAGGGAGACCCAGTACTTC	CASSQDLANRRETQYF
13	.	.	TRBV20-1	TRBJ2-7	TGCAGTACTAGTCTAGAGGGTGCCCGAGAGCAGTACTTC	CSTSLEGAREQYF
13	.	once	TRBV29-1	TRBJ1-2	TGCAGCGTTCAAGTAACAGGGAGCGATGGCTACACCTTC	CSVQVTGSDGYTF
15	.	.	TRBV4-3	TRBJ2-5	TGCGCCAGCAGCCGCCCCCTTTGCGGACAAGAGACCCAGTACTTC	CASSRPLCGQETQYF
15	TRBD1	.	TRBV27	TRBJ1-2	TGTGCCAGCAGTGGACCTGACAGGGGAGGGAATGGCTACACCTTC	CASSGPDRGGNGYTF
15	.	.	TRBV27	TRBJ2-7	TGTGCCAGCAGTTTTGTCGGGGTAGGGTCCTACGAGCAGTACTTC	CASSFVGVGSYEQYF
13	TRBD1	few	TRBV12-3/TRBV12-4	TRBJ2-3	TGTGCCAGCAGAGGAGGGACAGGGCGTACGCAGTATTTT	CASRGGTGRTQYF
16	.	few	TRBV5-1	TRBJ1-2	TGCGCCAGCAGCTCCGGCCAACCCGGTGTTAAGTTTGGCTACACCTTC	CASSSGQPGVKFGYTF
13	.	.	TRBV9	TRBJ1-2	TGTGCCGGCAGCTTGGGGAGGGTCTATGGCTACACCTTC	CAGSLGRVYGYTF
14	.	.	TRBV4-1	TRBJ2-7	TGCGCCAGCAGCCAAGGGGCGCCGTCCTACGAGCAGTACTTC	CASSQGAPSYEQYF
16	.	.	TRBV27	TRBJ1-2	TGTGCCAGCAGTTTGGGCCCATTACGAGCTAACTATGGCTACACCTTC	CASSLGPLRANYGYTF
14	.	.	TRBV10-2	TRBJ1-3	TGCGCCAGCAGGGAGAGGGTCTCTGGAAACACCATATATTTT	CASRERVSGNTIYF
13	.	.	TRBV9	TRBJ2-3	TGTGCCGGGGAGATGCTACCCACAGATACGCAGTATTTT	CAGEMLPTDTQYF
14	.	.	TRBV27	TRBJ1-2	TGTGCCAGCAGTTTACCTGGAGGGGCTGGGGGCTACACCTTC	CASSLPGGAGGYTF
13	.	.	TRBV10-2	TRBJ2-1	TGCGCCAGCACAGGGGTCTGGTACAATGAGCAGTTCTTC	CASTGVWYNEQFF
17	TRBD1	once	TRBV24-1	TRBJ2-2	TGTGCCACCAGTGGCCGCCCGACAGGGGTGAACACCGGGGAGCTGTTTTTT	CATSGRPTGVNTGELFF
15	.	.	TRBV6-1	TRBJ2-1	TGTGCCAGCATCACCGGGACAACCTTCTACAATGAGCAGTTCTTC	CASITGTTFYNEQFF
14	.	many	TRBV5-4	TRBJ1-1	TGTGCCAGCAGCCCTCCACAGGGCTGGGGTGAAGCTTTCTTT	CASSPPQGWGEAFF
12	TRBD1	few	TRBV5-1	TRBJ1-2	TGCGCCAACAGCCTTGGACAGGGAGGCTACACCTTC	CANSLGQGGYTF
16	.	.	TRBV7-9	TRBJ2-3	TGTGCCAGCAGCTTATCGGGCGGGATTCCTCGGGATACGCAGTATTTT	CASSLSGGIPRDTQYF
16	TRBD2	.	TRBV25-1	TRBJ2-7	TGTGCCAGCAGTGCTTATAGCGGGAGCACCTACAATGAGCAGTACTTC	CASSAYSGSTYNEQYF
18	.	.	TRBV2	TRBJ2-1	TGTGCCAGCAGTTCCGCGCTGGGGGGCCCTATCTCCTACAATGAGCAGTTCTTC	CASSSALGGPISYNEQFF
15	.	.	TRBV6-2/TRBV6-3	TRBJ2-5	TGTGCCAGCACCATCGACGTGGGGGTCCTGGAGACCCAGTACTTC	CASTIDVGVLETQYF
16	TRBD1	.	TRBV24-1	TRBJ2-1	TGTGCCACCAGTGATCGGGGTGGACAGGGGGTCAATGAGCAGTTCTTC	CATSDRGGQGVNEQFF
15	.	once	TRBV4-3	TRBJ2-1	TGCGCCAACAGCCAAACTGAATCCTCCTACAATGAGCAGTTCTTC	CANSQTESSYNEQFF
13	TRBD2	few	TRBV29-1	TRBJ2-1	TGCAGCGTTGGGCCGGGGGGTTACAATGAGCAGTTCTTC	CSVGPGGYNEQFF
15	TRBD1	few	TRBV20-1	TRBJ1-2	TGCAGTGCTAGGGGACAGGGGGGTTATAACTATGGCTACACCTTC	CSARGQGGYNYGYTF
10	.	.	TRBV20-1	TRBJ2-1	TGCAGTGCCACGGGACGAGCGCAGTTCTTC	CSATGRAQFF